A single sample is the source of the 14 T cell receptor beta chains below, sequenced in a study of cytomegalovirus exposure and HLA in healthy donors. A multiplex PCR was run with 60 Vbeta primers and 13 Jbeta primers. Generated by immunoSEQ multiplex PCR, the TCRdb table keeps only in-frame clones and is missing some. This table holds some 190,000 clones, less than 90% found once. The sample comprised PBMCs. The receptors were sampled from a girl aged 5-17 years in good health and CMV-seropositive.

This rearrangement joins TRBV2 to TRBJ1-5, with D possibly being TRBD1 (6 bases). Looked up from germline, CDR1 is SNHLY and CDR2 is FYNNEI. The CDR3 runs to 13 residues. In DNA, the CDR3 is TGTGCTACAGGGTTTTTTAGCAATCAGCCCCAGCATTTT. Amino acid sequence: CATGFFSNQPQHF.

This clone was observed a handful of times. The chain links TRBV30 to TRBJ2-2; D gene uncertain. There are 10 residues in the CDR3. V gave up 5 bases and J gave up 7 bases, with 5 bases separating them. CDR1 and CDR2 from the germline V gene are GTSNPN and SVGIG (reference sequence). The CDR3 DNA sequence: TGTGCCTGGGGGCGCGGGGAGCTGTTTTTT. Its translation: CAWGRGELFF.

The J gene is TRBJ2-7, the V gene TRBV10-3; the match to TRBD1 covers 9 bases. Germline V gives CDR1 ENHRY, CDR2 SYGVKD. The V and J ends lost 0 bases and 2 bases, in that order; junction bases with no gene match: 8. The CDR3 runs to 17 residues. The CDR3 DNA reads TGTGCCATCAGTGAGTCCGACCTCGGGACAGGGACCTACGAGCAGTACTTC. It encodes CAISESDLGTGTYEQYF.

This chain uses TRBV5-1 with TRBJ1-2; TRBD1 matches at 7 bases. The V gene end was trimmed by 3 bases and the J gene end by 3 bases; junction bases not matched to a gene: 14. The CDR3 is 17 residues long. CDR1 is SGHRS and CDR2 is YFSETQ in the germline V gene. This chain's CDR3 is CASSSLPSGGWDYGYTF. The CDR3 DNA reads TGCGCCAGCAGCTCTCTCCCTTCAGGGGGATGGGACTATGGCTACACCTTC.

The J gene is TRBJ2-7, the V gene TRBV6-1; 7 nucleotides line up with TRBD2. Germline lookup yields CDR1 MNHNS and CDR2 SASEGT. V lost 1 base and J lost 2; bases outside the gene matches: 5. This CDR3 is built from 15 residues. CDR3 nucleotides: TGTGCCAGCAGTGAAGGTCGGGAGGTAACCTACGAGCAGTACTTC. Its protein is CASSEGREVTYEQYF.

The gene calls are TRBV7-7 and TRBJ2-2; tentative D call: TRBD2 (6 bases). This CDR3 has 13 amino acids. V was trimmed by 10 bases and J by 1 base, leaving 10 bases between them. The germline V gene encodes CDR1 SSHAT and CDR2 FNYEAQ (reference sequence). In nucleotides, the CDR3 is TGTGCCACCCGGGAGAGGAACACCGGGGAGCTGTTTTTT. This translates into CATRERNTGELFF.

This clone was counted between two and nine times. The chain couples TRBV19 to TRBJ1-5; D might be TRBD1 (5 bases). Per the germline V gene, CDR1 is LNHDA and CDR2 is SQIVND (reference sequence). The CDR3 totals 14 residues. The V end was cut by 2 bases, the J end by 5 bases, with 10 bases between. The CDR3 nucleotides read TGTGCCAGTAGTATATCAGGGCTCGATCAGCCCCAGCATTTT. Its protein is CASSISGLDQPQHF.

The chain uses TRBV10-3 and TRBJ2-3; possibly TRBD2 for D (5 bases). V dropped 0 bases and J dropped 1 base, with 14 bases sitting between them. CDR3 length equals 17 residues. Germline CDR1 reads ENHRY; CDR2 reads SYGVKD. The CDR3 bases are TGTGCCATCAGTGAGTCGATCCGCACCGGGGGCACAGATACGCAGTATTTT. Its translation: CAISESIRTGGTDTQYF.

V gene TRBV5-8 combines with J gene TRBJ2-5; TRBD2 matches at 14 bases. CDR3 length: 16 amino acids. Trimming took 4 bases from V and 4 from J; bases not matched to a gene: 6. Germline V gene lookup returns CDR1 SGHTS and CDR2 YDEGEE. The CDR3: CASSVGLAGAPETQYF. In DNA form, the CDR3 reads TGTGCCAGCAGCGTGGGACTAGCGGGAGCACCAGAGACCCAGTACTTC.

The chain joins TRBV30 to TRBJ2-1, with a tentative D call TRBD2 (6 bases). Germline CDR1 GTSNPN, CDR2 SVGIG (reference sequence). V lost 0 bases, J lost 3 bases, and 12 bases lay in between. This CDR3 spans 15 amino acids. The CDR3 sequence: CAWSVRAGRYNEQFF. The CDR3 nucleotides read TGTGCCTGGAGTGTAAGGGCGGGGCGCTACAATGAGCAGTTCTTC.

This chain links TRBV5-1 with TRBJ2-6; TRBD1 aligns across 7 bases. This CDR3 is built from 17 residues. With V trimmed by 1 base and J by 2 bases, 6 bases remained unmatched. From germline, CDR1 is SGHRS and CDR2 YFSETQ. This chain's CDR3 is CASSLLTGLTGANVLTF. CDR3 bases: TGCGCCAGCAGCTTGCTGACAGGGCTCACTGGGGCCAACGTCCTGACTTTC.

This clone occurred a few times. V usage is TRBV6-1 and J usage is TRBJ2-5; D is perhaps TRBD2 (6 bases). The germline gives CDR1 MNHNS, CDR2 SASEGT. Trimming pared 5 bases from V and 2 bases from J, leaving 9 bases between. CDR3 length equals 13 residues. The CDR3 sequence is CASSRDFQETQYF. In nucleotides, the CDR3 is TGTGCCAGCAGTAGGGACTTTCAAGAGACCCAGTACTTC.

The chain carries TRBV5-1 and TRBJ1-2, with 9 nucleotides matching TRBD1. Germline values: CDR1 SGHRS, CDR2 YFSETQ. Trimming took 4 bases from V and 5 from J; bases not matched to a gene: 9. The length of the CDR3 is 15 residues. In DNA, the CDR3 is TGCGCCAGCAGCAGTGGACAGGGGTTGGTTTATGGCTACACCTTC. This encodes CASSSGQGLVYGYTF.

This chain uses TRBV2 with TRBJ2-7; 7 nucleotides match TRBD1. Trimming removed 7 bases from V and 7 bases from J; junction bases left unmatched: 4. The CDR3 totals 11 residues. Germline CDR1 SNHLY, CDR2 FYNNEI. This CDR3 reads CASMTQGEQYF. In DNA, the CDR3 is TGTGCCAGCATGACACAGGGGGAGCAGTACTTC.